The sample holds many counts of the clone carrying this TCR beta chain. What it recognizes is unknown. The record originates from a study of blood T cells in healthy people across ages. Broader study findings: Older age went with lower TCR beta diversity per million T cells, in a roughly linear way. Diversity estimated from one million T cells was considered an underestimate.

For the second PCR, which ran for about 7 to 11 cycles, a sample-barcoded 5' primer and a J-beta primer mix were used. TCRdb itself ran the 5' RACE reads through MiXCR, one entry per CDR3 protein. The sample shows around 870,000 distinct CDR3 sequences, roughly 26% of them seen only once. CDR3 length: 16 amino acids. Per germline, CDR1 MDHEN and CDR2 SYDVKM. V lost 3 bases to trimming and J lost 2 bases, with 15 bases between them. Healthy Caucasian individuals from Russia aged about 6 to 90 served as donors. Isolating PBMCs gave at least 6.5 million of these cells per sample. Sequenced input: blood. This receptor was obtained from a woman over 75 in good health. This chain connects TRBV28 to TRBJ2-3; a weak D match, TRBD2 (7 bases). CDR3 amino acids: CASSLGGGRNTDTQYF. The CDR3 DNA follows: TGTGCCAGCAGTTTGGGGGGGGGGCGGAACACAGATACGCAGTATTTT.